The rows below give T cell receptor beta chains drawn from one sample of a study of neoadjuvant anti-PD-1 for oral cavity cancer. Here immunoSEQ multiplex PCR was the method, and the copy in TCRdb shows in-frame clones only, minus some. The table records 20,000 to 25,000 clones, around 43% of them present only once. The sample in question was tumor tissue, obtained after nivolumab (anti-PD-1) treatment. These receptors were obtained from a person aged 35-79 years with oral cavity squamous cell carcinoma. The CDR3 runs from the conserved cysteine through the conserved F or W. A D gene is named only where the DNA matches it firmly. Only some rows state a clone size, as once, few, many or a class for expanded clones.

D: TRBD2; J: TRBJ2-7; size: few; V: TRBV7-3; DNA: TGTGCCAGCAGCCCCCGTGGTAGCGGGGTTGGCGAGCAGTACTTC; CDR3: CASSPRGSGVGEQYF
D: -; J: TRBJ1-2; size: few; V: TRBV7-2; DNA: TGTGCCAGCAGCCCTAGGGCAGGGTTTGGCTACACCTTC; CDR3: CASSPRAGFGYTF
D: TRBD1; J: TRBJ2-1; size: -; V: TRBV11-2; DNA: TGTGCCAGCAGTTCCGGGACAGGCTCCTACAATGAGCAGTTCTTC; CDR3: CASSSGTGSYNEQFF
D: -; J: TRBJ1-1; size: few; V: TRBV6-1; DNA: TGTGCCAGCAGTGAAGGTACAGGAGTAACCTCCGAAGCTTTCTTT; CDR3: CASSEGTGVTSEAFF
D: -; J: TRBJ1-5; size: few; V: TRBV6-5; DNA: TGTGCCAGCAGTTACAGAGGGGAGAATCAGCCCCAGCATTTT; CDR3: CASSYRGENQPQHF
D: -; J: TRBJ2-3; size: -; V: TRBV10-2; DNA: TGCGCCAGCACCATCCGAGGGGTCGTGAAAGATACGCAGTATTTT; CDR3: CASTIRGVVKDTQYF
D: TRBD1; J: TRBJ2-1; size: -; V: TRBV7-2; DNA: TGTGCCAGCAGCTTCGGGACAGAGTACAATGAGCAGTTCTTC; CDR3: CASSFGTEYNEQFF
D: -; J: TRBJ1-6; size: few; V: TRBV7-9; DNA: TGTGCCAGCAGCTTGGGTACTTCTTCACCCCTCCACTTT; CDR3: CASSLGTSSPLHF
D: -; J: TRBJ1-2; size: many; V: TRBV28; DNA: TGTGCCAGCAGTTTTTCGGGTTCTTACTATGGCTACACCTTC; CDR3: CASSFSGSYYGYTF
D: -; J: TRBJ1-5; size: -; V: TRBV21-1; DNA: TGTGCCAGCAGCAAAGCGAGATCGGGGACAGGGTTCGGCGGCAATCAGCCCCAGCATTTT; CDR3: CASSKARSGTGFGGNQPQHF
D: -; J: TRBJ2-5; size: -; V: TRBV7-6; DNA: TGTGCCAGCAGCCTCCCGACAGAAGAGACCCAGTACTTC; CDR3: CASSLPTEETQYF